This T cell receptor (beta chain) is from a study of tumor-infiltrating lymphocytes in primary liver carcinoma. Co-extraction of both nucleic acids (RNA and DNA) used roughly 18-32 mg of unsorted bulk tissue. With around 520 ng total RNA as template and a constant-region primer, TCR beta cDNA was made. TCR beta libraries came from three nested multiplex PCR rounds using slightly modified ARM-PCR. TCRdb analysed the multiplex PCR reads with MiXCR anew, one entry per CDR3 protein. Of roughly 100,000 distinct CDR3 sequences listed, around 80% are singletons. This clonotype was seen a single time. At one end the junction does not follow the germline gene, possibly because of a read error. Sequencing used liver tumor tissue from sampling region 3. Subset given: tumor region T3, left-lateral pole. The receptor comes from a man aged 40-50 years with primary liver carcinoma and hepatitis B virus infection.

The CDR3 DNA is TGTGCCAGCAGTCTCACATCGGACAATAAGCAGTTCTTC. It codes for CASSLTSDNKQFF. This chain uses TRBV28 with TRBJ2-1; TRBD1 might be the D (5 bases). Germline values: CDR1 MDHEN, CDR2 SYDVKM. There are 13 residues in the CDR3.